These 28 T cell receptor beta chains were all obtained from the same sample, sequenced in a study of cytomegalovirus exposure and HLA in healthy donors. Profiling relied on immunoSEQ multiplex PCR, and the TCRdb table lists in-frame clones only, not all of them. The sample comprises 130,000 to 150,000 clones, approximately 90% of which are singletons, and less than 5.5% rests with the top ten. Sequenced: PBMCs. All receptors come from a man younger than 30 in good health and CMV-seropositive.

The V call is TRBV6-9, the J call TRBJ2-3, with TRBD2 matching 9 bases. V was pared by 4 bases and J by 7 bases, with 6 bases of the junction left unmatched. The CDR3 is 14 residues long. Per germline, CDR1 MNHGY and CDR2 SVAAGI. This chain's CDR3 is CASSFSGSPHTQYF. CDR3 in DNA: TGTGCCAGCAGTTTTAGCGGGAGCCCCCATACGCAGTATTTT.

The chain links TRBV18 to TRBJ1-6, with D perhaps TRBD1 (5 bases). CDR1 KGHSH and CDR2 LQKENI come from the germline V gene. V was cut by 1 base and J by 7 bases, with 17 bases left in between. This CDR3 has 17 amino acids. For the CDR3, the DNA is TGTGCCAGCTCACCACAGAGAAAGACAGAGAAAAATTCACCCCTCCACTTT. It codes for CASSPQRKTEKNSPLHF. The full variable domain, its missing parts supplied by reference TRBV18 and TRBJ1-6, is NAGVMQNPRHLVRRRGQEARLRCSPMKGHSHVYWYRQLPEEGLKFMVYLQKENIIDESGMPKERFSAEFPKEGPSILRIQQVVRGDSAAYFCASSPQRKTEKNSPLHFGNGTRLTVT.

V usage is TRBV7-9 and J usage is TRBJ2-7; TRBD2 matches 8 bases. This CDR3 spans 13 amino acids. CDR1 SEHNR and CDR2 FQNEAQ come from the germline V gene (reference sequence). J was trimmed by 1 base and V by 9 bases; bases with no gene match: 5. CDR3 amino acids: CASEREPSYEQYF. CDR3 nucleotides: TGTGCCAGTGAGCGGGAGCCTTCCTACGAGCAGTACTTC. The complete variable domain, with remaining parts taken from reference TRBV7-9 and TRBJ2-7, reads DTGVSQNPRHKITKRGQNVTFRCDPISEHNRLYWYRQTLGQGPEFLTYFQNEAQLEKSRLLSDRFSAERPKGSFSTLEIQRTEQGDSAMYLCASEREPSYEQYFGPGTRLTVT.

J is TRBJ1-2 and V is TRBV5-6, with D perhaps matching TRBD1 (6 bases). Looked up from germline, CDR1 is SGHDT and CDR2 is YYEEEE. This CDR3 region has 13 residues. Between the trimmed V and J ends, which lost 4 bases and 7 bases, there was a span of 14 bases. The CDR3 reads CASSAGVLVGYTF. In DNA, the CDR3 is TGTGCCAGCAGCGCAGGGGTATTGGTTGGCTACACCTTC.

In this sample, this clone turned up once. The chain recombines TRBV5-1 with TRBJ2-7, with 8 bases that match TRBD1. Germline V CDR1 and CDR2: SGHRS, YFSETQ. V lost 3 bases to trimming and J lost 2 bases; unmatched junction nucleotides: 4. The CDR3 covers 14 residues. DNA for the CDR3: TGCGCCAGCAGCTACACAGGGGGGACCTACGAGCAGTACTTC. Residues: CASSYTGGTYEQYF.

This clone was counted a single time. The CDR3 loop is CASSIDFGQPNTGELFF. DNA for the CDR3: TGTGCCAGCAGCATTGATTTCGGACAGCCGAACACCGGGGAGCTGTTTTTT. This chain connects TRBV7-2 to TRBJ2-2; TRBD1 might be the D (6 bases). The V gene lost 5 bases and the J gene lost 0 bases, with 16 bases spanning the gap. The CDR3 has 17 residues. The germline CDR1 and CDR2 sequences are SGHTA and FQGNSA.

The chain couples TRBV28 to TRBJ2-7; D might be TRBD2 (5 bases). The length of the CDR3 is 11 residues. Germline V lookup: CDR1 MDHEN, CDR2 SYDVKM. The V end was cut by 10 bases, the J end by 5 bases, with 12 bases between. CDR3 in amino acids: CATAERDEQYF. The CDR3 DNA reads as TGTGCCACTGCGGAGAGGGACGAGCAGTACTTC.

This clone appeared a single time. The chain is built from TRBV19 and TRBJ2-1; 9 positions agree with TRBD2. CDR3 length: 17 residues. CDR1 is LNHDA and CDR2 is SQIVND in the germline V gene (reference sequence). J gave up 9 bases and V 5 bases, and 17 bases lay outside the gene matches. The CDR3 sequence: CASSVSWGSGSIAEQFF. CDR3 DNA sequence: TGTGCCAGTAGTGTTTCTTGGGGTAGCGGGAGTATTGCTGAGCAGTTCTTC.

This chain joins TRBV18 and TRBJ2-2; D might be TRBD1 (6 bases). The germline V gene has CDR1 KGHSH and CDR2 LQKENI. The CDR3 consists of 17 residues. Between the trimmed V and J ends, which lost 1 base and 3 bases, there was a span of 15 bases. The CDR3 sequence: CASSPLGLGQHTGELFF. CDR3 nucleotides: TGTGCCAGCTCACCACTTGGGTTAGGACAGCACACCGGGGAGCTGTTTTTT.

The genes are TRBV4-1 and TRBJ2-7, with TRBD2 identical over 8 bases. The CDR3 runs to 17 residues. V was clipped by 0 bases and J by 2 bases; unmatched bases: 9. The germline gives CDR1 MGHRA, CDR2 YSYEKL. CDR3 nucleotides: TGCGCCAGCAGCCAAGATCCTAGCGGGCTACCCACCTACGAGCAGTACTTC. Translating gives CASSQDPSGLPTYEQYF.

The chain has TRBV29-1 and TRBJ1-1; D is ambiguous. The CDR3 loop spans 12 amino acids. CDR1 is SQVTM and CDR2 is ANQGSEA in the germline V gene. The germline V and J ends were trimmed by 7 bases and 4 bases, with 13 bases remaining between them. CDR3 residues: CSAAPRSTEAFF. In DNA form, the CDR3 reads TGCAGCGCCGCCCCCCGGAGCACTGAAGCTTTCTTT.

The chain uses TRBV2 and TRBJ1-1; no reliable D call. CDR1 and CDR2 (germline): SNHLY, FYNNEI. Trimming removed 8 bases from V and 3 bases from J, with 13 bases in between. The CDR3 contains 13 residues. CDR3 amino acids: CASCLTRDTEAFF. The CDR3 DNA is TGTGCCAGCTGCCTAACCCGAGACACTGAAGCTTTCTTT.

V gene TRBV7-9 combines with J gene TRBJ1-4; no clear D. The ends were cut back, 3 bases at V and 8 bases at J, with 13 bases in the middle. The CDR3 length is 14 residues. The germline V gene encodes CDR1 SEHNR and CDR2 FQNEAQ (reference sequence). CDR3 nucleotides: TGTGCCAGCAGCTTCTTTAGCGGGGAGGAAAAACTGTTTTTT. It translates to CASSFFSGEEKLFF.

The chain is built from TRBV5-1 and TRBJ2-2; D is undetermined. Germline V gene lookup returns CDR1 SGHRS and CDR2 YFSETQ. Trimming stripped 0 bases from V and 4 bases from J, with 16 bases between. The CDR3 contains 17 residues. The CDR3 coding sequence is TGCGCCAGCAGCTTGGATTTGGGCCTACACATCACCGGGGAGCTGTTTTTT. Translating gives CASSLDLGLHITGELFF.

J is TRBJ2-1 and V is TRBV30; 7 bases line up with TRBD1. CDR3 length: 15 amino acids. The germline gives CDR1 GTSNPN, CDR2 SVGIG (reference sequence). V lost 7 bases, J lost 0 bases, and 9 bases stayed unmatched. CDR3 nucleotide sequence: TGTGCCTCCAACCAGGGGGACAGCTCCTACAATGAGCAGTTCTTC. Protein sequence: CASNQGDSSYNEQFF.

The chain uses TRBV4-2 and TRBJ1-5; possible D gene TRBD1, 6 bases. Trimming stripped 1 base from V and 5 bases from J, with 18 bases between. Germline-derived CDR1 and CDR2 are LGHNA and YNFKEQ. This CDR3 has 17 residues. The CDR3, as DNA: TGTGCCAGCAGCCAAGGACAACCCCGGGACACTTATCAGCCCCAGCATTTT. The encoded protein is CASSQGQPRDTYQPQHF.

This clone was seen only a few times. The V call is TRBV19, the J call TRBJ1-2; D ambiguous. This CDR3 region has 13 residues. With 5 bases removed from V and 4 bases from J, the gap between germline ends came to 11 bases. Germline V gives CDR1 LNHDA, CDR2 SQIVND (reference sequence). CDR3 in DNA: TGTGCCAGTAGTTATGACACTCGCTATGGCTACACCTTC. Its protein product is CASSYDTRYGYTF.

This rearrangement joins TRBV30 to TRBJ2-1; TRBD2 matches at 8 bases. Germline trimming cut 0 bases from V and 7 bases from J; bases unmatched to any gene: 8. The CDR3 loop spans 15 amino acids. From germline, CDR1 is GTSNPN and CDR2 SVGIG (reference sequence). CDR3 DNA sequence: TGTGCCTGGAGTGTAGGATCTAGCGGGCTTAATGAGCAGTTCTTC. This encodes CAWSVGSSGLNEQFF.

The chain has TRBV30 and TRBJ2-3, with D hard to call. In germline, CDR1 is GTSNPN, CDR2 SVGIG (reference sequence). V gave up 0 bases and J gave up 7 bases, with 23 bases separating them. CDR3 length: 17 residues. The CDR3 reads CAWSVEVLPSLEYTQYF. DNA for the CDR3: TGTGCCTGGAGTGTAGAGGTCCTACCCTCCTTGGAATATACGCAGTATTTT.

The rearrangement joins TRBV6-6 to TRBJ1-2; 7 bases are a match to TRBD1. CDR3 length equals 13 residues. Germline V gene sequence: CDR1 MNHNY, CDR2 SVGAGI (reference sequence). V lost 7 bases, J lost 6 bases, and 8 bases stayed unmatched. The CDR3 reads CASTLDRRDGYTF. In nucleotides, the CDR3 is TGTGCCAGCACCCTGGACAGGCGGGATGGCTACACCTTC.

V gene TRBV11-3 combines with J gene TRBJ2-6, with TRBD1 matching over 7 bases. The germline CDR1 and CDR2 sequences are SGHNT and YENEEA. The CDR3 is 15 residues long. Germline trimming cut 4 bases from V and 0 bases from J; bases unmatched to any gene: 0. The CDR3 loop is CASSSGGSGANVLTF. In DNA form, the CDR3 reads TGTGCCAGCAGCTCAGGGGGCTCTGGGGCCAACGTCCTGACTTTC. The variable domain in full, completed from reference TRBV11-3 and TRBJ2-6, reads EAGVVQSPRYKIIEKKQPVAFWCNPISGHNTLYWYLQNLGQGPELLIRYENEEAVDDSQLPKDRFSAERLKGVDSTLKIQPAELGDSAVYLCASSSGGSGANVLTFGAGSRLTVL.

Only a few counts were recorded for this clone. The V gene is TRBV2, the J gene TRBJ2-3, with D perhaps TRBD1 (5 bases). The V gene's germline CDR1 is SNHLY and CDR2 FYNNEI. With 5 bases removed from V and 0 bases from J, the gap between germline ends came to 6 bases. The length of the CDR3 is 13 residues. As DNA, the CDR3 is TGTGCCAGCAGTTACAGGAGCACAGATACGCAGTATTTT. Protein: CASSYRSTDTQYF.

The chain couples TRBV18 to TRBJ2-3; D is possibly TRBD2 (6 bases). V was trimmed by 3 bases and J by 4 bases, leaving 8 bases between them. The CDR3 has 13 residues. Germline values: CDR1 KGHSH, CDR2 LQKENI. For the CDR3, the DNA is TGTGCCAGCTCACCTCGGGACTCAGATACGCAGTATTTT. Its translation is CASSPRDSDTQYF.

This clone showed up just once. The rearrangement links TRBV13 to TRBJ2-7; TRBD1 aligns across 7 bases. The junction had 3 bases not matched to a gene; V was cut back by 1 base and J by 0 bases. This CDR3 is built from 15 residues. Germline assignment: CDR1 PRHDT and CDR2 FYEKMQ (reference sequence). The CDR3 sequence is CASSLEGQNSYEQYF. CDR3 nucleotide sequence: TGTGCCAGCAGCTTAGAGGGACAGAACTCCTACGAGCAGTACTTC.

There are a few counts of this clone. The chain joins TRBV18 to TRBJ1-6; D ambiguous. Germline assignment: CDR1 KGHSH and CDR2 LQKENI. This CDR3 spans 15 amino acids. With 3 bases removed from V and 5 bases from J, the gap between germline ends came to 11 bases. DNA of the CDR3: TGTGCCAGCTCACCCACTCAGGATAATAATTCACCCCTCCACTTT. It is translated as CASSPTQDNNSPLHF. The entire variable domain, with the rest obtained from reference TRBV18 and TRBJ1-6, is as follows: NAGVMQNPRHLVRRRGQEARLRCSPMKGHSHVYWYRQLPEEGLKFMVYLQKENIIDESGMPKERFSAEFPKEGPSILRIQQVVRGDSAAYFCASSPTQDNNSPLHFGNGTRLTVT.

The chain carries TRBV27 and TRBJ2-5, with 8 bases identical to TRBD1. The CDR3 loop spans 13 amino acids. Germline lookup yields CDR1 MNHEY and CDR2 SMNVEV (reference sequence). J lost 5 bases, V lost 6 bases, and 5 bases had no gene match. This CDR3 reads CASRNRDRETQYF. The CDR3 nucleotides read TGTGCCAGCAGGAACCGGGACAGGGAGACCCAGTACTTC.

The J gene is TRBJ2-2, the V gene TRBV5-1; TRBD2 matches at 9 bases. The CDR3 covers 16 residues. After removal of 0 bases from V and 2 bases from J, the junction contained 2 bases not matched to a gene. The germline gives CDR1 SGHRS, CDR2 YFSETQ. The CDR3 reads CASSLGTSVNTGELFF. The CDR3 coding sequence is TGCGCCAGCAGCTTGGGGACTAGCGTAAACACCGGGGAGCTGTTTTTT.

The table lists this clone with a few counts. The rearrangement links TRBV6-6 to TRBJ1-3, with a possible D match to TRBD1 (5 bases). The CDR3 runs to 15 residues. In germline, CDR1 is MNHNY, CDR2 SVGAGI (reference sequence). Trimming left V 7 bases short and J 0 bases short, with 13 bases between. CDR3 nucleotide sequence: TGTGCCAGCACTGACGGACAAAGCTCTGGAAACACCATATATTTT. It yields the protein CASTDGQSSGNTIYF.